This T cell receptor (beta chain) is drawn from a study of human T cells and chemical hapten exposure. Overall study: Small differences in pooled library volume mainly drove the variation in TCR yields per sample.

TCRdb independently ran MiXCR on the RACE reads; one entry per CDR3 protein. The sample includes about 40,000 distinct CDR3 sequences, approximately 3.5% of them seen just once. By sample share, this clonotype is medium-sized. Its antigen is undetermined. The time point was: patch test 2, 6 weeks after DPC sensitization. Documented treatment: therapeutic diphenylcyclopropenone sensitization with weekly scalp DPC. General study results and limits: Since the donors had alopecia, their immune response may not be the same as that of healthy people. Versus controls, significantly more large CDR3 similarity clusters arose from expanded TCRs. A positive correlation with patch test score was shown by PT1 expanded TCR counts.

The CDR3 covers 15 residues. V shed 6 bases and J 4 bases; nucleotides not matched to a gene: 4. The chain recombines TRBV12-3 or TRBV12-4 with TRBJ2-1, with TRBD2 matching 12 bases. The sequences come from whole blood, collected in connection with sensitization to the hapten diphenylcyclopropenone (DPC). This TCR was recovered from a man in his forties with alopecia areata. Some clones in this sample may be carry-over from other donors' samples. The CDR3, as DNA: TGTGCCAGCAGGCCCACTAGCGGGGGGTACAATGAGCAGTTCTTC. Its translation: CASRPTSGGYNEQFF.